Shown below are 22 T cell receptor beta chains from a single sample sequenced in a study of blood T cell repertoires in COVID-19. Some clones are missing from TCRdb's copy, which holds only in-frame ones; the method was immunoSEQ multiplex PCR. The data contain 150,000 to 200,000 clones, roughly 87% of them singletons. The sequenced sample consisted of PBMCs or T cells enriched from blood (not recorded which). All receptors come from a woman aged 45-65 years who had recovered from COVID-19.

V is TRBV5-5 and J is TRBJ2-5; TRBD1 agrees at 10 bases. The CDR3 totals 14 residues. J lost 4 bases, V lost 6 bases, and 6 bases had no gene match. CDR1 and CDR2 (germline): SGHKS, YYEKEE (reference sequence). The CDR3 region has the DNA TGTGCCAGCACCCAAGACAGGGGGCGAGAGACCCAGTACTTC. Amino acids: CASTQDRGRETQYF.

The chain uses TRBV19 and TRBJ1-6; 7 bases match TRBD1. V lost 5 bases to trimming and J lost 9 bases; unmatched junction nucleotides: 10. CDR1 and CDR2 from the germline V gene are LNHDA and SQIVND (reference sequence). The CDR3 has 15 residues. The CDR3 here is CASSPQGVGVSPLHF. DNA of the CDR3: TGTGCCAGTAGTCCGCAGGGGGTTGGCGTTTCACCCCTCCACTTT.

The chain carries TRBV29-1 and TRBJ1-4; 9 bases fit TRBD1. The CDR3 sequence is 16 residues long. J gave up 5 bases and V 4 bases, and 11 bases lay outside the gene matches. CDR1 SQVTM and CDR2 ANQGSEA come from the germline V gene. The CDR3 nucleotides read TGCAGCGTTGTGATGGGGACAGGGTACCTAAATGAAAAACTGTTTTTT. Translating it yields CSVVMGTGYLNEKLFF.

The chain links TRBV11-2 to TRBJ1-1; D is unclear. The CDR3 spans 12 residues. Germline V gives CDR1 SGHAT, CDR2 FQNNGV. V was cut by 2 bases and J by 6 bases, with 7 bases left in between. The CDR3: CASSLFSAEAFF. For the CDR3, the DNA is TGTGCCAGCAGCTTATTTTCCGCTGAAGCTTTCTTT.

V is TRBV3-1 (or the pseudogene TRBV3-2) and J is TRBJ2-5; 8 bases are shared with TRBD2. From germline, CDR1 is LGHDT and CDR2 YNNKEL (reference sequence). The CDR3 runs 15 residues. V lost 4 bases, J lost 5 bases, and 9 bases stayed unmatched. The CDR3 bases are TGTGCCAGCAGCCCACCCGGACTAGCTAGGGAGACCCAGTACTTC. It yields the protein CASSPPGLARETQYF.

V gene TRBV5-4 combines with J gene TRBJ2-1; D call uncertain. This CDR3 spans 13 amino acids. V lost 4 bases, J lost 2 bases, and 7 bases lay in between. CDR1 and CDR2 from the germline V gene are SGHNT and YYREEE (reference sequence). CDR3 nucleotides: TGTGCCAGCAGCCCCAAAACCTACAATGAGCAGTTCTTC. Translating it yields CASSPKTYNEQFF.

The chain uses TRBV2 and TRBJ2-3, with D possibly matching TRBD1 (6 bases). Germline CDR1 SNHLY, CDR2 FYNNEI. Trimming took 2 bases from V and 2 from J, leaving 14 bases between them. There are 16 residues in the CDR3. CDR3 DNA sequence: TGTGCCAGCAGTGAATGGGGGCCTTCTACCACAGATACGCAGTATTTT. Its translation is CASSEWGPSTTDTQYF.

V is TRBV4-3 and J is TRBJ2-2; D is unresolved. Germline-derived CDR1 and CDR2 are LGHNA and YSLEER. The CDR3 is made up of 16 amino acids. V was trimmed by 1 base and J by 3 bases, leaving 12 bases between them. The CDR3 is CASSQGLYTDTGELFF. The DNA of the CDR3 is TGCGCCAGCAGCCAAGGTCTTTATACGGACACCGGGGAGCTGTTTTTT.

This chain uses TRBV3-1 (or the pseudogene TRBV3-2) with TRBJ1-3; D call uncertain. The germline V gene encodes CDR1 LGHDT and CDR2 YNNKEL (reference sequence). The CDR3 sequence is 14 residues long. Trimming took off 2 bases at V and 0 bases at J, with 5 bases between the two ends. CDR3 amino acids: CASSQKPSGNTIYF. The CDR3, as DNA: TGTGCCAGCAGCCAAAAGCCCTCTGGAAACACCATATATTTT.

The rearrangement uses TRBV18 and TRBJ2-1; 11 bases are shared with TRBD2. The junction had 15 bases not matched to a gene; V was cut back by 4 bases and J by 4 bases. There are 19 residues in the CDR3. Looked up from germline, CDR1 is KGHSH and CDR2 is LQKENI. The CDR3: CASSRFRIGTSGPYNEQFF. For the CDR3, the DNA is TGTGCCAGCTCACGTTTTCGTATTGGGACTAGCGGCCCATACAATGAGCAGTTCTTC. Supplemented by reference TRBV18 and TRBJ2-1, the full variable domain reads NAGVMQNPRHLVRRRGQEARLRCSPMKGHSHVYWYRQLPEEGLKFMVYLQKENIIDESGMPKERFSAEFPKEGPSILRIQQVVRGDSAAYFCASSRFRIGTSGPYNEQFFGPGTRLTVL.

In its sample, this clone was seen a few times. This chain connects TRBV27 to TRBJ1-2; TRBD1 aligns across 10 bases. Unmatched junction bases numbered 18, after V lost 6 bases and J lost 5 bases. CDR3 length: 18 residues. Germline V gene lookup returns CDR1 MNHEY and CDR2 SMNVEV (reference sequence). The CDR3 sequence is CASSEIGTGVTRRYGYTF. The CDR3 DNA reads TGTGCCAGCAGCGAAATAGGGACAGGGGTTACCCGTAGATATGGCTACACCTTC.

This chain joins TRBV5-1 and TRBJ2-5; tentative D call: TRBD1 (6 bases). Per the germline V gene, CDR1 is SGHRS and CDR2 is YFSETQ. V was cut by 3 bases and J by 4 bases, with 16 bases left in between. The CDR3 sequence is 15 residues long. CDR3 sequence reads: CASSWGLVGLETQYF. The CDR3 DNA is TGCGCCAGCAGCTGGGGGCTGGTCGGATTAGAGACCCAGTACTTC.

This chain connects TRBV19 to TRBJ1-2; 7 bases are a match to TRBD1. V shed 3 bases, J shed 2 bases, and the junction held 9 bases outside the gene matches. Germline CDR1 LNHDA, CDR2 SQIVND (reference sequence). The CDR3 runs to 16 residues. The CDR3 loop reads CASSIPGQNTNYGYTF. As DNA, the CDR3 is TGTGCCAGTAGTATCCCGGGACAGAATACAAACTATGGCTACACCTTC.

This clone was found a few times. The rearrangement links TRBV3-1 (or the pseudogene TRBV3-2) to TRBJ1-3, with a tentative D call TRBD1 (5 bases). In germline, CDR1 is LGHDT, CDR2 YNNKEL (reference sequence). This CDR3 contains 14 residues. Trimming removed 3 bases from V and 5 bases from J, with 11 bases in between. CDR3 in DNA: TGTGCCAGCAGCCATGCGGGGGAGCGAAACACCATATATTTT. This sequence encodes CASSHAGERNTIYF.

The V and J genes are TRBV3-1 (or the pseudogene TRBV3-2) and TRBJ2-3; D not certain. The CDR3 sequence is 14 residues long. The germline V gene has CDR1 LGHDT and CDR2 YNNKEL (reference sequence). V lost 1 base to trimming and J lost 0 bases, with 5 bases between them. The CDR3 DNA is TGTGCCAGCAGCCAAGGGGCGAGCACAGATACGCAGTATTTT. Amino acids: CASSQGASTDTQYF.

The rearrangement uses TRBV11-2 and TRBJ2-3, with 10 bases lining up with TRBD2. The ends lost 0 bases at V and 7 bases at J; junction bases unmatched: 7. Germline V gene lookup returns CDR1 SGHAT and CDR2 FQNNGV. CDR3 length: 16 amino acids. This CDR3 reads CASSLDPGSGGNTQYF. In nucleotides, the CDR3 is TGTGCCAGCAGCTTAGATCCGGGTAGCGGGGGGAATACGCAGTATTTT.

The V call is TRBV5-1, the J call TRBJ1-4; D uncertain. Germline lookup yields CDR1 SGHRS and CDR2 YFSETQ. The CDR3 is made up of 15 amino acids. V lost 0 bases, J lost 1 base, and 7 bases lay in between. The CDR3 bases are TGCGCCAGCAGCTTGGATTCGGGAACTAATGAAAAACTGTTTTTT. Translating it yields CASSLDSGTNEKLFF.

This sequence joins TRBV5-1 and TRBJ2-1; 7 positions match TRBD1. The V segment lost 4 bases and the J segment 6 bases; nucleotides outside the gene matches: 4. Germline lookup yields CDR1 SGHRS and CDR2 YFSETQ. The CDR3 has 13 residues. CDR3 nucleotide sequence: TGCGCCAGCAGCCCGAACAGGGGCAATGAGCAGTTCTTC. Its protein product is CASSPNRGNEQFF.

The CDR3 DNA reads TGTGCCAGCAGTTACTCGACAGGTCTCTACAATGAGCAGTTCTTC. This gives the protein CASSYSTGLYNEQFF. The chain links TRBV6-2 or TRBV6-3 to TRBJ2-1, with D tentatively TRBD1 (6 bases). The ends were cut back, 0 bases at V and 3 bases at J, with 9 bases in the middle. CDR3 size: 15 residues. The germline V gene has CDR1 MNHEY and CDR2 SVGEGT.

V gene TRBV19 combines with J gene TRBJ1-5; 7 bases align to TRBD1. The CDR3 consists of 14 residues. The germline V gene encodes CDR1 LNHDA and CDR2 SQIVND (reference sequence). With 1 base clipped from V and 4 bases from J, the junction kept 1 base outside the gene matches. The DNA of the CDR3 is TGTGCCAGTAGTATAGCCAGGGGGAATCAGCCCCAGCATTTT. Its translation is CASSIARGNQPQHF.

This chain connects TRBV2 to TRBJ1-5; 9 bases are a match to TRBD1. The CDR3 has 14 amino acids. Germline CDR1 SNHLY, CDR2 FYNNEI. J was trimmed by 1 base and V by 9 bases; bases with no gene match: 4. The CDR3: CASKQGASNQPQHF. The CDR3 region has the DNA TGTGCCAGTAAACAGGGGGCGAGCAATCAGCCCCAGCATTTT.

This clone appeared a single time. The chain recombines TRBV4-1 with TRBJ1-2; 10 bases are shared with TRBD1. Per germline, CDR1 MGHRA and CDR2 YSYEKL. Trimming at V came to 1 base and at J to 4 bases, leaving 3 bases not matched to a gene. This CDR3 comprises 15 residues. Here the CDR3 reads CASSQVGDRGYGYTF. The CDR3 bases are TGCGCCAGCAGCCAAGTCGGGGACAGGGGCTATGGCTACACCTTC.